What follows are 4 T cell receptor beta chains derived from one specimen sequenced in a study of blood T cell repertoires in COVID-19. Measured with immunoSEQ multiplex PCR; TCRdb has only the in-frame clones, and not every one. The sample includes roughly 79,000 clones, approximately 90% of them seen just once. The source material was peripheral blood. The origin of the receptors is a man aged 50-59 years with active COVID-19.

CDR3 nucleotide sequence: TGCAGCGTGTCGACAGGGGAGACTGAAGCTTTCTTT. It encodes CSVSTGETEAFF. The V and J genes are TRBV29-1 and TRBJ1-1, with 8 bases aligning to TRBD1. CDR1 and CDR2 (germline): SQVTM, ANQGSEA. This CDR3 has 12 residues. The V segment lost 6 bases and the J segment 5 bases; nucleotides outside the gene matches: 5.

This sequence joins TRBV14 and TRBJ2-5; 10 bases line up with TRBD1. The J segment lost 4 bases and the V segment lost 2 bases, leaving 7 bases of the junction unmatched. CDR3 length equals 16 residues. Germline V gene sequence: CDR1 SGHDN, CDR2 FVKESK. The CDR3 nucleotides are TGTGCCAGCAGCCAACACTGGACAGGGGGGGGAGAGACCCAGTACTTC. This gives the protein CASSQHWTGGGETQYF.

CDR3 residues: CASSSSGPYNEQFF. The CDR3 region has the DNA TGTGCCAGCAGTTCCAGCGGACCCTACAATGAGCAGTTCTTC. The V gene is TRBV28, the J gene TRBJ2-1; maybe TRBD2 (5 bases). V was cut by 4 bases and J by 2 bases, with 9 bases left in between. Per the germline V gene, CDR1 is MDHEN and CDR2 is SYDVKM. There are 14 residues in the CDR3.

The chain combines TRBV5-1 with TRBJ2-3; 7 nucleotides line up with TRBD2. Per the germline V gene, CDR1 is SGHRS and CDR2 is YFSETQ. Losses at the gene ends were 2 bases for V and 8 bases for J; bases not matched to a gene: 11. This CDR3 is built from 15 residues. CDR3 in amino acids: CASSLASGSGGTQYF. The CDR3 DNA reads as TGCGCCAGCAGCTTAGCTAGCGGATCGGGGGGTACGCAGTATTTT.